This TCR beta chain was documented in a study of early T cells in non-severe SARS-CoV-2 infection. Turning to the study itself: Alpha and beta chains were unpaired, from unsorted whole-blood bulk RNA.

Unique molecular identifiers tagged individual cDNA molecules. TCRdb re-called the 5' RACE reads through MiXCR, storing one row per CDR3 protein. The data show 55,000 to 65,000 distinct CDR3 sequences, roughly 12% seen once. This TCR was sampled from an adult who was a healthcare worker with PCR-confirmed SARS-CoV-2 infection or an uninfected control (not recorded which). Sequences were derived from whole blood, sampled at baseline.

CDR3: CASSPAGEGEKLFF. DNA for the CDR3: TGTGCCAGTAGTCCTGCAGGGGAGGGCGAAAAACTGTTTTTT. The gene calls are TRBV19 and TRBJ1-4; D might be TRBD1 (6 bases). CDR1 is LNHDA, CDR2 SQIVND, per germline (reference sequence). Deletions cut 5 bases from V and 8 bases from J, with 15 bases between. The CDR3 runs to 14 residues. The full variable domain, its missing parts supplied by reference TRBV19 and TRBJ1-4, is DGGITQSPKYLFRKEGQNVTLSCEQNLNHDAMYWYRQDPGQGLRLIYYSQIVNDFQKGDIAEGYSVSREKKESFPLTVTSAQKNPTAFYLCASSPAGEGEKLFFGSGTQLSVL.